This T cell receptor (beta chain) was identified in a study of CD8 T cells in ankylosing spondylitis. TCRdb independently ran MiXCR on the 5' RACE reads; one entry per CDR3 protein. The table has more than 25,000 distinct CDR3 sequences, approximately 15% seen once. The J segment lost 4 bases and the V segment lost 5 bases, leaving 8 bases of the junction unmatched. CDR1 and CDR2 (germline): MNHEY, SVGAGI. CDR3 length: 16 amino acids. The sequence derives from a male donor with ankylosing spondylitis or in good health (not recorded which). What was sequenced was blood. This chain connects TRBV6-5 to TRBJ2-2; TRBD2 aligns across 9 bases. The CDR3 nucleotides read TGTGCCAGCAGTAGGGCGAAAGCGGGAGGCACCGGGGAGCTGTTTTTT. It is translated as CASSRAKAGGTGELFF.